One and the same sample provided the 2 T cell receptor beta chains below, sequenced in a study of cytomegalovirus exposure and HLA in healthy donors. The PCR contained 60 Vbeta and 13 Jbeta primers. Sequencing used immunoSEQ multiplex PCR; TCRdb keeps in-frame clones, though not all of them. This sample carries roughly 180,000 clones, 65% to 85% of them seen once, and the ten largest clones take about 5.6%. The specimen was PBMCs. The source is a woman between 25 and 40 years old in good health and CMV-seropositive.

The chain couples TRBV5-4 to TRBJ2-7; D might be TRBD2 (6 bases). The length of the CDR3 is 14 residues. The germline V gene encodes CDR1 SGHNT and CDR2 YYREEE (reference sequence). V was cut by 5 bases and J by 3 bases, with 15 bases left in between. This CDR3 reads CASSSGLPDYEQYF. As DNA, the CDR3 is TGTGCCAGCAGTTCGGGACTCCCAGACTACGAGCAGTACTTC. Together with reference TRBV5-4 and TRBJ2-7, the CDR3 gives the full variable domain: ETGVTQSPTHLIKTRGQQVTLRCSSQSGHNTVSWYQQALGQGPQFIFQYYREEENGRGNFPPRFSGLQFPNYSSELNVNALELDDSALYLCASSSGLPDYEQYFGPGTRLTVT.

The rearrangement joins TRBV14 to TRBJ2-3; maybe TRBD2 (5 bases). V shed 5 bases and J shed 2 bases, with 17 bases lying between them. Germline assignment: CDR1 SGHDN and CDR2 FVKESK. The CDR3 extends over 16 amino acids. The CDR3 sequence is CASSDKLSGNTDTQYF. DNA of the CDR3: TGTGCCAGCAGCGACAAGTTAAGCGGAAACACAGATACGCAGTATTTT.